The T cell receptor beta chain described here comes from a study of neoadjuvant anti-PD-1 for oral cavity cancer. Study-wide context: Around day 43, patients without progression received a fourth nivolumab dose before surgery.

Regarding time point: after neoadjuvant nivolumab, at surgical resection. Repertoires were generated with immunoSEQ multiplex PCR, while TCRdb's copy carries only in-frame clones and drops some. The sample has 14,000 or so clones, about 74% seen once; the top ten hold under 3%. The CDR3 consists of 12 residues. V gave up 10 bases and J gave up 6 bases, with 13 bases separating them. CDR1 ENHRY and CDR2 SYGVKD come from the germline V gene. The chain couples TRBV10-3 to TRBJ2-1; the D gene is possibly TRBD2 (6 bases). Specimen: PBMCs, collected after nivolumab (anti-PD-1) treatment. The receptor was isolated from a person between 40 and 85 years old with oral cavity squamous cell carcinoma. The CDR3 loop reads CATTRDSNEQFF. DNA of the CDR3: TGTGCCACTACCCGGGACTCCAATGAGCAGTTCTTC.